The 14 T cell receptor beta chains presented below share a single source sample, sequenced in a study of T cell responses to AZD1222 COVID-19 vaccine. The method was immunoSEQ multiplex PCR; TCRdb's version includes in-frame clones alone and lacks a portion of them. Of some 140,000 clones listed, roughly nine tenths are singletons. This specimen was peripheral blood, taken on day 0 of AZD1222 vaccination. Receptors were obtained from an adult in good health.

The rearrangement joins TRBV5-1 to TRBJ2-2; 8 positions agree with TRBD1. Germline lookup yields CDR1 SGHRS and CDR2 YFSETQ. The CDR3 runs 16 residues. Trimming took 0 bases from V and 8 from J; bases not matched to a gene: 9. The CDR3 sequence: CASSLGGQVLPGELFF. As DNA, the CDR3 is TGCGCCAGCAGCTTGGGGGGACAGGTCCTCCCGGGGGAGCTGTTTTTT.

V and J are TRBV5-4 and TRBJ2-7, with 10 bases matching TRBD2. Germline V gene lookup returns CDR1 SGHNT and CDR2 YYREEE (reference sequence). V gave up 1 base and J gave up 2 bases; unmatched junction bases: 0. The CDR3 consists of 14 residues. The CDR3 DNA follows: TGTGCCAGCAGCTTGACTAGCGGGGCCTACGAGCAGTACTTC. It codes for CASSLTSGAYEQYF.

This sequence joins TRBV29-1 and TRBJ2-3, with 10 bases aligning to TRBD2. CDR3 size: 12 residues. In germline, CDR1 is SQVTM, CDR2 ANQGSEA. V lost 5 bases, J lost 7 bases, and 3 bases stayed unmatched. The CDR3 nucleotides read TGCAGCGTTCGGACTAGCGGTTATACGCAGTATTTT. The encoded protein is CSVRTSGYTQYF.

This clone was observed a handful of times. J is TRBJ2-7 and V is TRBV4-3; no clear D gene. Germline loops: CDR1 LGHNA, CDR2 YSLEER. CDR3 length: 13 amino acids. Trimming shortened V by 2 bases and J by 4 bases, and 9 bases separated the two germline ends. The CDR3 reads CASSQSMRYEQYF. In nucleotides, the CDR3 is TGCGCCAGCAGCCAATCCATGCGGTACGAGCAGTACTTC.

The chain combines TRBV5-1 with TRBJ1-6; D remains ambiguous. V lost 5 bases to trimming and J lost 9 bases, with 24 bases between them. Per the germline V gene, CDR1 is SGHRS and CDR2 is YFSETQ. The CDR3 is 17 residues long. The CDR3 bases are TGCGCCAGCAGTCCCAAGGCTCGGCAGGAATACGTTTCACCCCTCCACTTT. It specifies CASSPKARQEYVSPLHF.

CDR3: CASSLAQASGSNTQYF. CDR3 coding DNA: TGTGCCAGCAGCTTAGCGCAGGCTAGCGGGAGTAATACGCAGTATTTT. The J gene is TRBJ2-3, the V gene TRBV7-2, with TRBD2 matching over 10 bases. The CDR3 extends over 16 amino acids. Per germline, CDR1 SGHTA and CDR2 FQGNSA. V shed 0 bases and J 7 bases; nucleotides not matched to a gene: 7.

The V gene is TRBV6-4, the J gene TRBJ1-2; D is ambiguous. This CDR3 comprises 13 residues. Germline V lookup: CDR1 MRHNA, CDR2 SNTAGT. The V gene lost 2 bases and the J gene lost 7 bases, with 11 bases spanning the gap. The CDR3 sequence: CASSDTGSGGYTF. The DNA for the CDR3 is TGTGCCAGCAGTGACACGGGTTCGGGTGGCTACACCTTC.

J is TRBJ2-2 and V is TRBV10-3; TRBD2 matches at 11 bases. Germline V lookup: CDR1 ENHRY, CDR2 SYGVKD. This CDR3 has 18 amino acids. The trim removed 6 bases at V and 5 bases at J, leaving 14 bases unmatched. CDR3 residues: CAIRSTTSGTSGTGELFF. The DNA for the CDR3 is TGTGCCATCAGAAGCACAACTTCCGGGACTAGCGGAACCGGGGAGCTGTTTTTT.

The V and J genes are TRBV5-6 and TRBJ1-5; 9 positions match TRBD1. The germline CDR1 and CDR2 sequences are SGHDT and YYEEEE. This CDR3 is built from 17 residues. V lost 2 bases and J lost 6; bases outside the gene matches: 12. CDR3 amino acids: CASSFGTGYNRGQPQHF. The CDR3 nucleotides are TGTGCCAGCAGCTTCGGGACAGGGTATAATAGGGGTCAGCCCCAGCATTTT.

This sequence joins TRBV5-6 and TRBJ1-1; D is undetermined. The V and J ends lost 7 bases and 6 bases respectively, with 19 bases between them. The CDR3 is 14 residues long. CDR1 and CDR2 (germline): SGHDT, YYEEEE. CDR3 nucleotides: TGTGCCAGCTTCCGGGAGGGAGGGTTCGCTGAAGCTTTCTTT. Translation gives CASFREGGFAEAFF.

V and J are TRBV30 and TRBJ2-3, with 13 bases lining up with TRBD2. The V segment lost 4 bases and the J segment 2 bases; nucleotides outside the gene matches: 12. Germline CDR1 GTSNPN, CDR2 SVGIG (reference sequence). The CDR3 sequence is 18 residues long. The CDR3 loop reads CAWTGLAGSIINTDTQYF. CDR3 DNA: TGTGCCTGGACGGGACTAGCGGGATCCATCATAAACACAGATACGCAGTATTTT.

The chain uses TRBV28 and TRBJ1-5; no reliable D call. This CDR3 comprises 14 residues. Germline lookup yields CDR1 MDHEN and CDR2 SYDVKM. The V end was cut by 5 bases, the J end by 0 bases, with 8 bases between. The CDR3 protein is CASSPWLSNQPQHF. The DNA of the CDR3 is TGTGCCAGCAGTCCTTGGCTTAGCAATCAGCCCCAGCATTTT.

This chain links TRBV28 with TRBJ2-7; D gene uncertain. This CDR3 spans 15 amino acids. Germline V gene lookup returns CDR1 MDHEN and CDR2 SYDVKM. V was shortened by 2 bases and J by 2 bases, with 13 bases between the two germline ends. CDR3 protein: CASSLPSSPPYEQYF. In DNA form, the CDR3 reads TGTGCCAGCAGTTTACCCTCCAGCCCCCCCTACGAGCAGTACTTC. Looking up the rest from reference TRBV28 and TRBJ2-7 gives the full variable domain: DVKVTQSSRYLVKRTGEKVFLECVQDMDHENMFWYRQDPGLGLRLIYFSYDVKMKEKGDIPEGYSVSREKKERFSLILESASTNQTSMYLCASSLPSSPPYEQYFGPGTRLTVT.

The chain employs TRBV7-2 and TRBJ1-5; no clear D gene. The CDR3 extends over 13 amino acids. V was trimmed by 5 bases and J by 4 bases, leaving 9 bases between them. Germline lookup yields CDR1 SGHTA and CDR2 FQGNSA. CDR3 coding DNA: TGTGCCAGCAGCCCCTCCTATAATCAGCCCCAGCATTTT. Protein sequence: CASSPSYNQPQHF.